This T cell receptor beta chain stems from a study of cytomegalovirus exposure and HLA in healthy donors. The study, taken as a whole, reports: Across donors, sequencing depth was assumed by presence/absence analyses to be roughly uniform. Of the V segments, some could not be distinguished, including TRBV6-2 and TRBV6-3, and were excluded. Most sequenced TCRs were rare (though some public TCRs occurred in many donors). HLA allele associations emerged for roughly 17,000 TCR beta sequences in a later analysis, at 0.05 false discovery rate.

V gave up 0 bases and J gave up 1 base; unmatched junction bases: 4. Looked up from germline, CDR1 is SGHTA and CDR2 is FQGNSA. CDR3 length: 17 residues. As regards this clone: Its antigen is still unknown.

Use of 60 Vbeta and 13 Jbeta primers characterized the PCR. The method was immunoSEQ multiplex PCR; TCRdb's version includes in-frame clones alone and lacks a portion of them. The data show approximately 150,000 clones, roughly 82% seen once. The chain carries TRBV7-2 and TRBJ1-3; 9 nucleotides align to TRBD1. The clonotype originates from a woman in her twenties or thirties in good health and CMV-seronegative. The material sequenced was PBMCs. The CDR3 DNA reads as TGTGCCAGCAGCTTAGCCCGACAGGGGGAGTCTGGAAACACCATATATTTT. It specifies CASSLARQGESGNTIYF.